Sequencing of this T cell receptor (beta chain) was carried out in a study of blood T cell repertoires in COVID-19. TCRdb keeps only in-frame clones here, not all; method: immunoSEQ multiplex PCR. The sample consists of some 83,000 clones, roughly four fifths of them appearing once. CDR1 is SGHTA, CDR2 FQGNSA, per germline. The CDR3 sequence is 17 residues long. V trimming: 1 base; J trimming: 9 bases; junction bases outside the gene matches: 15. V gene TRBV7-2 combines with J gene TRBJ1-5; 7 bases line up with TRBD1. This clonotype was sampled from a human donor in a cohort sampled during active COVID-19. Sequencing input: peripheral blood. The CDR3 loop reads CASSLGGQTPGGGPQHF. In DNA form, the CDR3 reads TGTGCCAGCAGCTTAGGGGGACAGACCCCCGGGGGTGGGCCCCAGCATTTT.